This T cell receptor beta chain was obtained from a study of response to subunit inactivated influenza vaccine. Study-wide results and caveats: Authors suggested few new T cells are recruited by each seasonal influenza vaccination.

Germline V lookup: CDR1 SGDLS, CDR2 YYNGEE. The CDR3 has 14 amino acids. V lost 2 bases to trimming and J lost 6 bases, with 12 bases between them. This clonotype was found a few times. Antigen unknown. TCRdb recomputed calls from the RT-PCR reads with MiXCR, one row per CDR3 protein. The repertoire consists of about 700,000 distinct CDR3 sequences, with 14% occurring once and the leading ten covering less than 9%. The rearrangement links TRBV9 to TRBJ2-1; D not certain. This receptor was taken from a man between 45 and 60 years old who received an inactivated influenza vaccine. The starting material was PBMCs from blood, obtained 14 days before vaccination. In nucleotides, the CDR3 is TGTGCCAGCAGCGTCCATTACCTTAGCAATGAGCAGTTCTTC. It yields the protein CASSVHYLSNEQFF.